These 2 T cell receptor beta chains share one sample of origin, sequenced in a study of OX40 agonist ivuxolimab in advanced cancers. The repertoire was sequenced with immunoSEQ multiplex PCR; TCRdb's copy has only in-frame clones and lacks some. The sample records about 77,000 clones, 94% being singletons. Sequenced here: CD4+ or CD8+ T cells sorted from blood, sampled in a trial of the OX40 agonist ivuxolimab. These receptor sequences come from an adult with an advanced solid tumor such as melanoma, head and neck, liver or kidney cancer.

The J gene is TRBJ2-5, the V gene TRBV6-5; 7 bases are shared with TRBD1. Germline V lookup: CDR1 MNHEY, CDR2 SVGAGI. The J segment lost 4 bases and the V segment lost 6 bases, leaving 11 bases of the junction unmatched. The CDR3 sequence is 15 residues long. This chain's CDR3 is CASRNPTGVLETQYF. Here the CDR3 DNA reads TGTGCCAGCAGAAACCCTACAGGGGTGTTAGAGACCCAGTACTTC.

The V and J genes are TRBV6-1 and TRBJ1-6, with 8 bases that match TRBD1. CDR3 length: 16 residues. V trimming: 3 bases; J trimming: 13 bases; junction bases outside the gene matches: 14. The germline CDR1 and CDR2 sequences are MNHNS and SASEGT. The CDR3 sequence is CASSDGGTGPGGPLHF. Here the CDR3 DNA reads TGTGCCAGCAGTGACGGGGGCACAGGCCCAGGGGGCCCCCTCCACTTT.